This entry describes one T cell receptor beta chain. This specimen comes from a study of cytomegalovirus exposure and HLA in healthy donors. V was clipped by 7 bases and J by 2 bases; unmatched bases: 8. Germline values: CDR1 SGHTA, CDR2 FQGNSA. The CDR3 sequence is 16 residues long. PCR primers comprised 60 Vbeta and 13 Jbeta primers. Original methodology: Later, 80 million or so unique TCR beta chains were counted in an analysis, and around 11 million of them were shared. TCRdb's copy holds only in-frame clones and misses some; the assay was immunoSEQ multiplex PCR. V, J and clone size reflect that table, while D and trimming were determined from the DNA. In total, the table holds about 140,000 clones.

This sequence was found in a male donor in good health and CMV-seronegative. The rearrangement links TRBV7-2 to TRBJ2-2, with 9 bases that match TRBD2. Specimen: PBMCs. The CDR3 protein is CASTISAGGNTGELFF. The CDR3 DNA reads as TGTGCCAGCACCATTTCAGCGGGGGGCAACACCGGGGAGCTGTTTTTT.